The 29 T cell receptor beta chains below all came from one sample that was sequenced in a study of T cell repertoires in cytomegalovirus infection. TCRdb independently ran MiXCR on the reads; one entry per CDR3 protein. The sample shows some 270,000 distinct CDR3 sequences, over 15% of them seen only once. The sequenced material came from CD8+ T cells from PBMCs. The receptors were gathered from a human donor in good health (CMV status not recorded). Some clones in this sample may be carry-over from other donors' samples.

Ten or more counts support this clonotype. The chain links TRBV28 to TRBJ1-5; D possibly corresponds to TRBD1 (6 bases). Germline V gene sequence: CDR1 MDHEN, CDR2 SYDVKM. The CDR3 sequence is 16 residues long. V was cut by 3 bases and J by 0 bases, with 12 bases left in between. The CDR3 loop is CASSFRGPYSNQPQHF. The CDR3 nucleotides read TGTGCCAGCAGTTTTCGGGGGCCCTATAGCAATCAGCCCCAGCATTTT.

This clonotype occurred many times. The gene calls are TRBV12-3 or TRBV12-4 and TRBJ2-7; D remains unclear. The CDR3 totals 13 residues. V was pared by 3 bases and J by 7 bases, with 13 bases between. The chain's CDR3 is CASSFGPALEQYF. For the CDR3, the DNA is TGTGCCAGCAGTTTTGGGCCAGCCTTAGAGCAGTACTTC.

CDR3 DNA sequence: TGTGCCAGCAGTCCCCTACCCGACGGTAGCTCCTACGAGCAGTACTTC. Its translation is CASSPLPDGSSYEQYF. V is TRBV28 and J is TRBJ2-7; D not resolved. In germline, CDR1 is MDHEN, CDR2 SYDVKM. This CDR3 comprises 16 residues. Trimming stripped 5 bases from V and 0 bases from J, with 17 bases between.

This clonotype has only a few counts. The chain uses TRBV20-1 and TRBJ2-3; D is possibly TRBD1 or TRBD2 (6 bases each). The V end was cut by 1 base, the J end by 7 bases, with 18 bases between. CDR3 size: 15 residues. Per germline, CDR1 DFQATT and CDR2 SNEGSKA (reference sequence). The CDR3 protein is CSARGSAGGVNTQYF. The CDR3 DNA follows: TGCAGTGCTAGAGGGTCAGCCGGGGGCGTGAATACGCAGTATTTT.

There are a few counts of this clonotype. Relative to the germline gene, one junction end is altered; a read error may explain this. This chain connects TRBV2 to TRBJ2-5, with 10 bases matching TRBD2. The CDR3 spans 16 residues. CDR1 is SNHLY, CDR2 FYNNEI, per germline. The CDR3 DNA is TGTGCCAGCAGTGAACTAGCGGGGGTGTCACAAGCGACCCAGTACTTC. Translating gives CASSELAGVSQATQYF.

This clonotype has more than one count but fewer than ten. The chain employs TRBV25-1 and TRBJ1-1; D is ambiguous. Germline V lookup: CDR1 MGHDK, CDR2 SYGVNS. The CDR3 spans 14 residues. Trimming removed 5 bases at V and 1 base at J, with 11 bases between. The CDR3, as DNA: TGTGCCAGCAGTTCCCGCGGGCAGAACACTGAAGCTTTCTTT. Encoded protein: CASSSRGQNTEAFF.

J is TRBJ1-5 and V is TRBV19, with 7 nucleotides matching TRBD1. The junction had 6 bases not matched to a gene; V was cut back by 1 base and J by 0 bases. Per the germline V gene, CDR1 is LNHDA and CDR2 is SQIVND (reference sequence). The CDR3 consists of 17 residues. Here the CDR3 DNA reads TGTGCCAGTAGTATAGGGACAGGTCTTTATAGCAATCAGCCCCAGCATTTT. It specifies CASSIGTGLYSNQPQHF. Together with reference TRBV19 and TRBJ1-5, the CDR3 gives the full variable domain: DGGITQSPKYLFRKEGQNVTLSCEQNLNHDAMYWYRQDPGQGLRLIYYSQIVNDFQKGDIAEGYSVSREKKESFPLTVTSAQKNPTAFYLCASSIGTGLYSNQPQHFGDGTRLSIL.

This clonotype was counted many times. The chain links TRBV7-6 to TRBJ1-1; 7 bases agree with TRBD1. Trimming cost V 5 bases and J 3 bases; bases outside gene matches: 6. Per the germline V gene, CDR1 is SGHVS and CDR2 is FNYEAQ. CDR3 length: 14 amino acids. Here the CDR3 DNA reads TGTGCCAGCAGCCCATACGGGACAGACACTGAAGCTTTCTTT. Its protein product is CASSPYGTDTEAFF.

This clonotype was detected many times. The V call is TRBV7-9, the J call TRBJ1-2; 8 bases agree with TRBD1. The germline V gene has CDR1 SEHNR and CDR2 FQNEAQ (reference sequence). CDR3 size: 14 residues. The junction had 9 bases not matched to a gene; V was cut back by 2 bases and J by 10 bases. CDR3 residues: CASSLTGQGVFYTF. CDR3 bases: TGTGCCAGCAGCTTAACTGGACAGGGAGTTTTCTACACCTTC.

This clonotype was counted only a few times. It may be a read error: a sequence one base away is much more abundant. V and J are TRBV5-6 and TRBJ2-7; D is undetermined. Looked up from germline, CDR1 is SGHDT and CDR2 is YYEEEE. The V end was cut by 5 bases, the J end by 8 bases, with 17 bases between. This CDR3 is 13 amino acids long. CDR3 region: CASSPRSFGKQYF. The CDR3 nucleotides are TGTGCCAGCAGTCCGCGGTCCTTTGGGAAGCAGTACTTC.

The chain carries TRBV5-1 and TRBJ2-7; D is ambiguous. Germline CDR1 and CDR2: SGHRS and YFSETQ. V lost 4 bases and J 3 bases, leaving 26 bases between the germline ends. CDR3 length: 18 residues. The CDR3 sequence: CASSQGLDGGPVGYEQYF. The CDR3 bases are TGCGCCAGCAGCCAAGGGCTCGATGGCGGCCCGGTAGGCTACGAGCAGTACTTC.

This clonotype occurred many times. The rearrangement joins TRBV7-2 to TRBJ2-5, with TRBD2 matching 8 bases. CDR1 is SGHTA and CDR2 is FQGNSA in the germline V gene. J gave up 4 bases and V 2 bases, and 9 bases lay outside the gene matches. CDR3 length: 16 amino acids. CDR3 DNA sequence: TGTGCCAGCAGCTTATCCCAGGTCGGGGGGGGAGAGACCCAGTACTTC. Translation: CASSLSQVGGGETQYF. Looking up the rest from reference TRBV7-2 and TRBJ2-5 gives the full variable domain: GAGVSQSPSNKVTEKGKDVELRCDPISGHTALYWYRQSLGQGLEFLIYFQGNSAPDKSGLPSDRFSAERTGGSVSTLTIQRTQQEDSAVYLCASSLSQVGGGETQYFGPGTRLLVL.

The V call is TRBV7-9, the J call TRBJ2-1; the match to TRBD2 covers 9 bases. CDR1 and CDR2 (germline): SEHNR, FQNEAQ (reference sequence). The CDR3 loop spans 16 amino acids. With 5 bases clipped from V and 7 bases from J, the junction kept 12 bases outside the gene matches. The CDR3 nucleotides read TGTGCCAGCAGCCAGACCCCCGGACTAGCGAAGAATGAGCAGTTCTTC. Its translation: CASSQTPGLAKNEQFF.

Here the CDR3 reads CASSARDTSGTEAFF. CDR3 DNA: TGCGCCAGCAGCGCGCGGGACACCTCTGGTACTGAAGCTTTCTTT. This chain uses TRBV4-1 with TRBJ1-1; a weak D match, TRBD1 (6 bases). The V end was cut by 5 bases, the J end by 5 bases, with 18 bases between. CDR1 and CDR2 (germline): MGHRA, YSYEKL. The CDR3 loop spans 15 amino acids.

This clonotype turned up a few times. The J gene is TRBJ2-7, the V gene TRBV14; 10 bases agree with TRBD2. The CDR3 consists of 18 residues. V shed 0 bases and J 5 bases; nucleotides not matched to a gene: 13. Germline V CDR1 and CDR2: SGHDN, FVKESK. CDR3 sequence reads: CASSQDLSSTSGDHEQYF. CDR3 bases: TGTGCCAGCAGCCAAGATTTAAGTTCCACTAGCGGGGACCACGAGCAGTACTTC.

The chain combines TRBV2 with TRBJ1-5; 11 bases are a match to TRBD1. Germline V gene data show CDR1 as SNHLY and CDR2 as FYNNEI. The CDR3 is made up of 18 amino acids. The trim removed 7 bases at V and 0 bases at J, leaving 11 bases unmatched. The CDR3 loop is CASKTGTGGRYSNQPQHF. The CDR3 DNA reads as TGTGCCAGCAAAACCGGGACAGGGGGAAGATATAGCAATCAGCCCCAGCATTTT.

V usage is TRBV25-1 and J usage is TRBJ1-6, with 7 positions matching TRBD1. CDR3 length: 16 amino acids. The germline CDR1 and CDR2 sequences are MGHDK and SYGVNS. V shed 2 bases, J shed 9 bases, and the junction held 10 bases outside the gene matches. CDR3 bases: TGTGCCAGCAGTGAAGGCGGAGGGGGCGCGGGTTCACCCCTCCACTTT. As protein: CASSEGGGGAGSPLHF.

This clonotype was recorded a few times. This rearrangement joins TRBV7-2 to TRBJ2-4, with 7 bases lining up with TRBD1. Germline trimming cut 1 base from V and 7 bases from J; bases unmatched to any gene: 1. CDR3 length: 13 residues. Germline-derived CDR1 and CDR2 are SGHTA and FQGNSA. The CDR3 sequence is CASSLVRGNIQYF. CDR3 sequence (DNA): TGTGCCAGCAGCTTAGTCAGGGGGAACATTCAGTACTTC.

This clonotype has at least ten counts. V is TRBV19 and J is TRBJ1-1; 8 bases align to TRBD1. Germline trimming cut 3 bases from V and 1 base from J; bases unmatched to any gene: 1. CDR3 length: 14 residues. The V gene's germline CDR1 is LNHDA and CDR2 SQIVND (reference sequence). The DNA of the CDR3 is TGTGCCAGTAGTATCGGACAGGGGAACACTGAAGCTTTCTTT. This translates into CASSIGQGNTEAFF.

The sample holds a few counts of this clonotype. This chain uses TRBV9 with TRBJ1-2, with D uncertain. Germline-derived CDR1 and CDR2 are SGDLS and YYNGEE. This CDR3 has 13 amino acids. The germline V and J ends were trimmed by 4 bases and 4 bases, with 11 bases remaining between them. The chain's CDR3 is CASSPPGTYGYTF. The CDR3 DNA follows: TGTGCCAGCAGCCCGCCCGGTACCTATGGCTACACCTTC.

In regard to this clonotype: A much larger clone lies one base from this, so it may be a read error. Here the CDR3 omits its conserved ending phenylalanine or tryptophan, so a read error is the likely source. The rearrangement links TRBV28 to TRBJ2-4, with 7 nucleotides matching TRBD1. Germline V CDR1 and CDR2: MDHEN, SYDVKM. V shed 4 bases, J shed 8 bases, and the junction held 8 bases outside the gene matches. The CDR3 is 14 residues long. CDR3 loop: CASSYQGVRDIQYS. The CDR3 DNA is TGTGCCAGCAGTTACCAGGGGGTCAGGGACATTCAGTACTCC.

Only a few counts were recorded for this clonotype. One junction end does not reproduce the germline sequence, and a read error may be involved. The gene calls are TRBV7-9 and TRBJ2-1, with a tentative D call TRBD1 (5 bases). Germline V gene lookup returns CDR1 SEHNR and CDR2 FQNEAQ (reference sequence). The CDR3 runs 12 residues. DNA of the CDR3: TGTGCCAGCAGGTTAGGGGTGAATGAGCAGTTCTTC. Residues: CASRLGVNEQFF.

This clonotype was seen many times. The chain joins TRBV7-6 to TRBJ2-2, with TRBD1 matching 11 bases. The CDR3 loop spans 13 amino acids. V gave up 5 bases and J gave up 8 bases; unmatched junction bases: 1. Looked up from germline, CDR1 is SGHVS and CDR2 is FNYEAQ. The DNA for the CDR3 is TGTGCCAGCAGCGGGACAGGGGGAGGGGAGCTGTTTTTT. Translation gives CASSGTGGGELFF.

This chain uses TRBV4-3 with TRBJ1-4, with D maybe TRBD1 (6 bases). Germline lookup yields CDR1 LGHNA and CDR2 YSLEER. The V end lost 6 bases, the J end lost 7 bases, and 12 bases lay between the germline ends. The CDR3 consists of 13 residues. CDR3 in DNA: TGCGCCAGCAGACAGGGCGTGGGTGAAAAACTGTTTTTT. It codes for CASRQGVGEKLFF.

The DNA of the CDR3 is TGCAGCGTTGAGTTGGGTGGGAGACACAGTAGAGAGCAGTTCTTC. It yields the protein CSVELGGRHSREQFF. The chain uses TRBV29-1 and TRBJ2-1; D may be TRBD2 (5 bases). V lost 3 bases and J 10 bases, leaving 22 bases between the germline ends. The CDR3 sequence is 15 residues long. The germline V gene has CDR1 SQVTM and CDR2 ANQGSEA.

V is TRBV6-2 or TRBV6-3 and J is TRBJ2-2; D not resolved. Trimming removed 6 bases from V and 0 bases from J, with 23 bases in between. The CDR3 spans 19 residues. Germline CDR1 MNHEY, CDR2 SVGEGT. CDR3 sequence reads: CASSRFPVSENANTGELFF. CDR3 bases: TGTGCCAGCAGCCGTTTTCCGGTTTCAGAAAACGCGAACACCGGGGAGCTGTTTTTT.

This clonotype appeared many times. V and J are TRBV7-9 and TRBJ2-3, with 8 bases fitting TRBD1. In germline, CDR1 is SEHNR, CDR2 FQNEAQ (reference sequence). The CDR3 covers 15 residues. Trimming cost V 5 bases and J 4 bases; bases outside gene matches: 8. Here the CDR3 reads CASSLKGQGPDTQYF. The CDR3 coding sequence is TGTGCCAGCAGCCTTAAAGGACAGGGACCAGATACGCAGTATTTT.

A few counts support this clonotype. This chain uses TRBV7-9 with TRBJ1-1; a weak D match, TRBD1 (5 bases). The CDR3 has 13 residues. Germline CDR1 is SEHNR and CDR2 is FQNEAQ (reference sequence). V was clipped by 1 base and J by 8 bases, with 11 bases between them. CDR3 residues: CASSLGSRQEAFF. Written as DNA, the CDR3 is TGTGCCAGCAGCTTAGGATCGCGACAGGAAGCTTTCTTT.

This clonotype was detected many times. The rearrangement joins TRBV7-3 to TRBJ2-1; D possibly corresponds to TRBD1 (6 bases). With 5 bases removed from V and 6 bases from J, the gap between germline ends came to 11 bases. Germline CDR1 SGHTA, CDR2 FQGTGA. This CDR3 has 13 residues. The CDR3 loop reads CASSLWDTNEQFF. The CDR3 DNA sequence: TGTGCCAGCAGCCTGTGGGACACCAATGAGCAGTTCTTC.